A single sample gave rise to the 20 T cell receptor beta chains below, sequenced in a study of blood T cell repertoires in COVID-19. TCRdb's table, derived via immunoSEQ multiplex PCR, lists solely in-frame clones and lacks some. The sample has about 170,000 clones; roughly 78% are singletons. The sequencing input was PBMCs or T cells enriched from blood (not recorded which). The receptors were gathered from a woman between 70 and 85 years old in a cohort exposed to, infected with or recovered from COVID-19 (not recorded which).

The V gene is TRBV9, the J gene TRBJ1-4, with no clear D. Germline V gene lookup returns CDR1 SGDLS and CDR2 YYNGEE. Trimming removed 3 bases at V and 0 bases at J, with 6 bases between. The CDR3 contains 14 residues. The CDR3 loop is CASSEQTTNEKLFF. The CDR3 coding sequence is TGTGCCAGCAGCGAACAGACAACTAATGAAAAACTGTTTTTT.

This chain uses TRBV5-1 with TRBJ2-1; TRBD2 agrees at 11 bases. Germline V gene lookup returns CDR1 SGHRS and CDR2 YFSETQ. There are 17 residues in the CDR3. V lost 1 base and J lost 3; bases outside the gene matches: 6. The CDR3 DNA is TGCGCCAGCAGCTTGACTAGCGGGAGTGTTTTCTACAATGAGCAGTTCTTC. Translating it yields CASSLTSGSVFYNEQFF.

The sample holds a few counts of this clone. The chain joins TRBV28 to TRBJ1-4; weak D call: TRBD1 (5 bases). This CDR3 contains 17 residues. Deletions cut 1 base from V and 1 base from J, with 13 bases between. Germline values: CDR1 MDHEN, CDR2 SYDVKM. The CDR3: CASSLSRRGRTNEKLFF. CDR3 in DNA: TGTGCCAGCAGTTTATCTAGGAGGGGACGAACTAATGAAAAACTGTTTTTT.

This chain links TRBV24-1 with TRBJ2-3; 7 nucleotides match TRBD2. After removal of 3 bases from V and 2 bases from J, the junction contained 10 bases not matched to a gene. CDR1 and CDR2 from the germline V gene are KGHDR and SFDVKD. The CDR3 spans 17 residues. CDR3 DNA sequence: TGTGCCACCAGTGATGGGGGGGGGAGAATTTTCACAGATACGCAGTATTTT. Protein sequence: CATSDGGGRIFTDTQYF.

Remarks on this clone: Germline is not matched at one junction end, which may reflect a read error. The V call is TRBV7-7, the J call TRBJ2-2; 7 bases align to TRBD1. The CDR3 extends over 13 amino acids. CDR1 and CDR2 from the germline V gene are SSHAT and FNYEAQ (reference sequence). In nucleotides, the CDR3 is TGTGCTAGCAGCTTGAACAGGGGCGGGGAGCTGTTTTTT. The encoded protein is CASSLNRGGELFF.

V and J are TRBV28 and TRBJ2-4; D is unresolved. This CDR3 contains 15 residues. V was cut by 5 bases and J by 2 bases, with 13 bases left in between. Germline V gene data show CDR1 as MDHEN and CDR2 as SYDVKM. This CDR3 reads CASSTLVQSKNIQYF. The CDR3 DNA sequence: TGTGCCAGCAGTACCTTAGTACAGTCCAAAAACATTCAGTACTTC.

The chain recombines TRBV5-6 with TRBJ1-2, with 9 bases lining up with TRBD1. Trimming took 4 bases from V and 7 from J; bases not matched to a gene: 14. Germline-derived CDR1 and CDR2 are SGHDT and YYEEEE. This CDR3 is 16 amino acids long. This CDR3 is CASSLLGTGNPRGYTF. CDR3 sequence (DNA): TGTGCCAGCAGCCTGCTCGGGACAGGGAACCCGCGTGGCTACACCTTC. Filled out from reference TRBV5-6 and TRBJ1-2, the complete variable domain reads DAGVTQSPTHLIKTRGQQVTLRCSPKSGHDTVSWYQQALGQGPQFIFQYYEEEERQRGNFPDRFSGHQFPNYSSELNVNALLLGDSALYLCASSLLGTGNPRGYTFGSGTRLTVV.

In nucleotides, the CDR3 is TGTGCCAGCAGCACCCCCGACAGGGCATATAACTATGGCTACACCTTC. Residues: CASSTPDRAYNYGYTF. V is TRBV2 and J is TRBJ1-2, with TRBD1 identical over 7 bases. Germline assignment: CDR1 SNHLY and CDR2 FYNNEI. The CDR3 is 16 amino acids. V shed 6 bases and J 1 base; nucleotides not matched to a gene: 11.

This rearrangement joins TRBV28 to TRBJ1-5; the D gene is possibly TRBD1 (5 bases). With 6 bases removed from V and 0 bases from J, the gap between germline ends came to 21 bases. Germline assignment: CDR1 MDHEN and CDR2 SYDVKM. The CDR3 is 18 amino acids. The CDR3 DNA follows: TGTGCCAGCAGCAAATTTCCCGGGACTCACTATAGCAATCAGCCCCAGCATTTT. Its translation: CASSKFPGTHYSNQPQHF.

The CDR3 is CASSQGNSGFIQYF. Here the CDR3 DNA reads TGTGCCAGCAGCCAAGGTAATAGCGGATTCATTCAGTACTTC. The chain employs TRBV3-1 (or the pseudogene TRBV3-2) and TRBJ2-4; TRBD2 might be the D (6 bases). The CDR3 covers 14 residues. Germline CDR1 reads LGHDT; CDR2 reads YNNKEL (reference sequence). With 1 base removed from V and 9 bases from J, the gap between germline ends came to 13 bases.

This clone was counted a few times. The V call is TRBV9, the J call TRBJ2-3, with TRBD1 matching over 10 bases. This CDR3 comprises 16 residues. Germline V gene sequence: CDR1 SGDLS, CDR2 YYNGEE. Trimming took 3 bases from V and 3 from J; bases not matched to a gene: 7. CDR3 amino acids: CASSGGMGQGTDTQYF. In nucleotides, the CDR3 is TGTGCCAGCAGCGGGGGGATGGGACAGGGGACAGATACGCAGTATTTT. Looking up the rest from reference TRBV9 and TRBJ2-3 gives the full variable domain: DSGVTQTPKHLITATGQRVTLRCSPRSGDLSVYWYQQSLDQGLQFLIQYYNGEERAKGNILERFSAQQFPDLHSELNLSSLELGDSALYFCASSGGMGQGTDTQYFGPGTRLTVL.

This chain uses TRBV11-2 with TRBJ1-2; the match to TRBD1 covers 9 bases. The CDR3 is 15 residues long. The ends lost 4 bases at V and 8 bases at J; junction bases unmatched: 11. Germline V gene sequence: CDR1 SGHAT, CDR2 FQNNGV. The CDR3 region has the DNA TGTGCCAGCAGCTCTCGATCACAGGGGGCGGGCGGCTACACCTTC. It translates to CASSSRSQGAGGYTF.

This clone came up once. The CDR3 DNA reads as TGTGCCAGCAGATGGACAGGGGACGGTTCACCCCTCCACTTT. This gives the protein CASRWTGDGSPLHF. The chain is built from TRBV3-1 (or the pseudogene TRBV3-2) and TRBJ1-6, with 9 bases matching TRBD1. The length of the CDR3 is 14 residues. Trimming took 6 bases from V and 9 from J; bases not matched to a gene: 6. Per germline, CDR1 LGHDT and CDR2 YNNKEL (reference sequence).

The chain is built from TRBV6-5 and TRBJ1-2; D is unresolved. The ends were cut back, 6 bases at V and 7 bases at J, with 21 bases in the middle. Germline CDR1 is MNHEY and CDR2 is SVGAGI. The CDR3 is 15 amino acids. The CDR3, as DNA: TGTGCCAGCAGACGAGACCTAGACGCCCCCTCTGGCTACACCTTC. As protein: CASRRDLDAPSGYTF.

This clone has more than one count but fewer than ten. The V call is TRBV7-2, the J call TRBJ2-5; TRBD1 matches 7 bases. The germline V gene encodes CDR1 SGHTA and CDR2 FQGNSA. Losses at the gene ends were 2 bases for V and 4 bases for J; bases not matched to a gene: 10. CDR3 length: 16 amino acids. In DNA, the CDR3 is TGTGCCAGCAGCTTAAGACCGACAGGGCTGGGAGAGACCCAGTACTTC. This encodes CASSLRPTGLGETQYF.

This clone was counted once. This chain links TRBV7-6 with TRBJ2-5, with 8 positions matching TRBD2. Germline values: CDR1 SGHVS, CDR2 FNYEAQ. V dropped 3 bases and J dropped 2; count of bases not matched to a gene: 8. The CDR3 has 16 residues. CDR3 in DNA: TGTGCCAGCAGCTTCTCTCATAGCGGGGAACAAGAGACCCAGTACTTC. It encodes CASSFSHSGEQETQYF.

V and J are TRBV5-1 and TRBJ2-1; 13 bases are a match to TRBD2. The CDR3 runs 14 residues. Germline V gene lookup returns CDR1 SGHRS and CDR2 YFSETQ. With V trimmed by 2 bases and J by 9 bases, 2 bases remained unmatched. CDR3 region: CASSFRLAGGEQFF. The DNA of the CDR3 is TGCGCCAGCAGCTTCCGACTAGCGGGAGGTGAGCAGTTCTTC.

The rearrangement links TRBV19 to TRBJ1-1; 7 bases are shared with TRBD1. In germline, CDR1 is LNHDA, CDR2 SQIVND (reference sequence). This CDR3 spans 14 amino acids. The V segment lost 9 bases and the J segment 0 bases; nucleotides outside the gene matches: 7. The CDR3 here is CASRHRGLNTEAFF. CDR3 in DNA: TGTGCCAGCCGACACAGGGGCCTGAACACTGAAGCTTTCTTT.

This chain joins TRBV5-6 and TRBJ2-2; D is possibly TRBD2 (5 bases). Trimming removed 0 bases at V and 5 bases at J, with 14 bases between. The CDR3 covers 16 residues. CDR1 and CDR2 from the germline V gene are SGHDT and YYEEEE. CDR3 sequence (DNA): TGTGCCAGCAGCTTGGCCGGAGTAGCGCGGACCGGGGAGCTGTTTTTT. Translation: CASSLAGVARTGELFF. Looking up the rest from reference TRBV5-6 and TRBJ2-2 gives the full variable domain: DAGVTQSPTHLIKTRGQQVTLRCSPKSGHDTVSWYQQALGQGPQFIFQYYEEEERQRGNFPDRFSGHQFPNYSSELNVNALLLGDSALYLCASSLAGVARTGELFFGEGSRLTVL.

This chain links TRBV19 with TRBJ2-7; 10 bases agree with TRBD1. Germline CDR1 LNHDA, CDR2 SQIVND (reference sequence). V dropped 6 bases and J dropped 4; count of bases not matched to a gene: 9. CDR3 length: 15 amino acids. The CDR3 loop reads CASRIRGQGSYEQYF. The CDR3 DNA sequence: TGTGCCAGTAGGATCCGGGGACAGGGGAGTTACGAGCAGTACTTC.